This T cell receptor beta chain was sequenced for a study of OX40 agonist ivuxolimab in advanced cancers. The overall study: Patients received ivuxolimab, an agonistic anti-OX40 (CD134) antibody. It was permissible to have had prior anti-PD-1, anti-PD-L1 or anti-CTLA-4 therapy, and approximately 40% had some.

For this clone: Its antigen is not known.

Measured with immunoSEQ multiplex PCR; TCRdb has only the in-frame clones, and not every one. The sample lists about 82,000 clones, approximately 87% occurring once. The CDR3 is 10 residues long. V lost 9 bases and J 5 bases, leaving 7 bases between the germline ends. Overall study results and limits: Among the lowest levels of clonal expansion were found in partial responders at 0.1-3.0 mg/kg.

This sequence originates from an adult with an advanced solid tumor such as melanoma, head and neck, liver or kidney cancer. The sequenced sample was CD4+ or CD8+ T cells sorted from blood, obtained in a trial of the OX40 agonist ivuxolimab. The rearrangement links TRBV23-1 to TRBJ2-5; D is undetermined. Being an ORF, TRBV23-1 has a function that is uncertain. CDR3 residues: CARLGETQYF. DNA of the CDR3: TGCGCCAGGTTAGGGGAGACCCAGTACTTC.